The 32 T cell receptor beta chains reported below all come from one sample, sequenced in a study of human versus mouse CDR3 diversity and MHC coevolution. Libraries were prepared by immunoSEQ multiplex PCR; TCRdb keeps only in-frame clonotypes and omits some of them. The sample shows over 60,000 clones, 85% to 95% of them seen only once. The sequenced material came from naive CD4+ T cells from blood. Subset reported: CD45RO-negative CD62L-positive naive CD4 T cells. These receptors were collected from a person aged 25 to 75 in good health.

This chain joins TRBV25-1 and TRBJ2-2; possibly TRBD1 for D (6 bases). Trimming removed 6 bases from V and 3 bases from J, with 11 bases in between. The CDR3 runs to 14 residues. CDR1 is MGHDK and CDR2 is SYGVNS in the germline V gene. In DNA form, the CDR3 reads TGTGCCAGCAGGGACAGTCCGGACACCGGGGAGCTGTTTTTT. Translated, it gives CASRDSPDTGELFF.

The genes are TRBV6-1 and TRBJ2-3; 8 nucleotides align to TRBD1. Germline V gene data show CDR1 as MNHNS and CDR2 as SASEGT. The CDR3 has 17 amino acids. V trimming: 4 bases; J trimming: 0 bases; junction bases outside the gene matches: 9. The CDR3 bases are TGTGCCAGCAGTGCACGCCTGACAGGGGTCAGCACAGATACGCAGTATTTT. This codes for CASSARLTGVSTDTQYF.

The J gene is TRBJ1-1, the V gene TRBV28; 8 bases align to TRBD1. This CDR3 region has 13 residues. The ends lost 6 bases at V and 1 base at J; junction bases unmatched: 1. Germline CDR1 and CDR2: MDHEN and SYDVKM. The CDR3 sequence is CASRGQGNTEAFF. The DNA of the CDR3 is TGTGCCAGCAGAGGACAGGGGAACACTGAAGCTTTCTTT.

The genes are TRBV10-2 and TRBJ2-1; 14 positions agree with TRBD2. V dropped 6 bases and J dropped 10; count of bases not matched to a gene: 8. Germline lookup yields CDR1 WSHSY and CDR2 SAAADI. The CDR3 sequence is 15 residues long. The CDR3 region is CASRAPGLAGAEQFF. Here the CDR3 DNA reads TGCGCCAGCAGGGCACCGGGACTAGCGGGGGCCGAGCAGTTCTTC.

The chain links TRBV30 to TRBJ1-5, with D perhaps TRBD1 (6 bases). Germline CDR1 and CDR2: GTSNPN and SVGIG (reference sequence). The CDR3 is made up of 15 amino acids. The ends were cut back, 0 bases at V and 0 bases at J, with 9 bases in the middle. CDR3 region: CAWSVGQTSNQPQHF. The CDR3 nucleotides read TGTGCCTGGAGTGTAGGACAGACTAGCAATCAGCCCCAGCATTTT.

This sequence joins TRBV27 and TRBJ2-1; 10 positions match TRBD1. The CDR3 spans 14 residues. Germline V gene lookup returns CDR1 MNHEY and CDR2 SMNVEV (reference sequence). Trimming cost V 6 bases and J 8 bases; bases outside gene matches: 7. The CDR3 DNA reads TGTGCCAGCAGGCCCCCGACAGGGGGCTATGAGCAGTTCTTC. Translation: CASRPPTGGYEQFF.

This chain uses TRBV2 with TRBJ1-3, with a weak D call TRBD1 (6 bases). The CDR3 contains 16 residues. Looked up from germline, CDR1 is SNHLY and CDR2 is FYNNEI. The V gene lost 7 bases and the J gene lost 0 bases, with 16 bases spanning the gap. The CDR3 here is CASTLGGGHSGNTIYF. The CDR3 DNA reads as TGTGCCAGCACCCTAGGGGGGGGGCACTCTGGAAACACCATATATTTT.

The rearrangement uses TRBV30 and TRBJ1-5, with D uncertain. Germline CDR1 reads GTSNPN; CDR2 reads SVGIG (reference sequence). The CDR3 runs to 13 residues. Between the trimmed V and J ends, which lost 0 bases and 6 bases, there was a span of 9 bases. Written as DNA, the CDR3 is TGTGCCTGGAGTGTATCGGGAGGTCAGCCCCAGCATTTT. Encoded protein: CAWSVSGGQPQHF.

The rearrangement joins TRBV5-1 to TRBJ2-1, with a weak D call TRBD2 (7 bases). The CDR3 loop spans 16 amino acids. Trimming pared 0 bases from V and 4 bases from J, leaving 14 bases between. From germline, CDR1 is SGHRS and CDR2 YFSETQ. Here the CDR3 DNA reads TGCGCCAGCAGCTTGGCCGGGGGAGGGGGTTACAATGAGCAGTTCTTC. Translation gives CASSLAGGGGYNEQFF. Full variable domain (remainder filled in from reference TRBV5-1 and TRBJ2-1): KAGVTQTPRYLIKTRGQQVTLSCSPISGHRSVSWYQQTPGQGLQFLFEYFSETQRNKGNFPGRFSGRQFSNSRSEMNVSTLELGDSALYLCASSLAGGGGYNEQFFGPGTRLTVL.

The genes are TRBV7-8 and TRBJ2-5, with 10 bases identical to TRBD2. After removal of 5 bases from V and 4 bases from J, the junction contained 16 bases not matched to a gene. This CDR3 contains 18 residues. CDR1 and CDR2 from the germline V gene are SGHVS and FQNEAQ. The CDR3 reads CASSQSTHQAGGLETQYF. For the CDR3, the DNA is TGTGCCAGCAGCCAATCAACCCATCAAGCGGGGGGGCTAGAGACCCAGTACTTC. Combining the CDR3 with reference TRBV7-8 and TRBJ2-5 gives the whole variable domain GAGVSQSPRYKVAKRGQDVALRCDPISGHVSLFWYQQALGQGPEFLTYFQNEAQLDKSGLPSDRFFAERPEGSVSTLKIQRTQQEDSAVYLCASSQSTHQAGGLETQYFGPGTRLLVL.

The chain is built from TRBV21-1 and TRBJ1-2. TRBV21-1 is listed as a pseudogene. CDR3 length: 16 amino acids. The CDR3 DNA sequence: TGTGCCAGCAGCAAACTAGTACCGGGGTTAAGCTATGGCTACACCTTC. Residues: CASSKLVPGLSYGYTF.

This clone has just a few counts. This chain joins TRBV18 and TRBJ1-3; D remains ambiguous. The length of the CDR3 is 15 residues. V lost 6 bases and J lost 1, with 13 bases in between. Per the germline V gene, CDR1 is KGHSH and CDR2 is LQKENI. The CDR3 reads CASSPEGFSGNTIYF. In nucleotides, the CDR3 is TGTGCCAGCTCCCCAGAGGGCTTTTCTGGAAACACCATATATTTT. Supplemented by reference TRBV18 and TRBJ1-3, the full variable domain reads NAGVMQNPRHLVRRRGQEARLRCSPMKGHSHVYWYRQLPEEGLKFMVYLQKENIIDESGMPKERFSAEFPKEGPSILRIQQVVRGDSAAYFCASSPEGFSGNTIYFGEGSWLTVV.

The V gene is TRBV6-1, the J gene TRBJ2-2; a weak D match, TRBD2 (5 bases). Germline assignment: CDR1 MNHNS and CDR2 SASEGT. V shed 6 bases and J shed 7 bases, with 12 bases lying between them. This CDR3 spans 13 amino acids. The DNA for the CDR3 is TGTGCCAGCAGACACCCCCGGGGCGGGGAGCTGTTTTTT. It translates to CASRHPRGGELFF.

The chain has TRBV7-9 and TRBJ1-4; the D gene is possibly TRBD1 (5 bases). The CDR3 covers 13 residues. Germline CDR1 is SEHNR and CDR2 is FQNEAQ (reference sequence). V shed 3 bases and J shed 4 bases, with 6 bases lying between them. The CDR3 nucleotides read TGTGCCAGCAGCTTGGGGGGTAATGAAAAACTGTTTTTT. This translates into CASSLGGNEKLFF.

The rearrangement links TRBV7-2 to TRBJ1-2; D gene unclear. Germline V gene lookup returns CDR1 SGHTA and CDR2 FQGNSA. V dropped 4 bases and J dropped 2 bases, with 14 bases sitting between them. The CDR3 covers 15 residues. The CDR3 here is CASSSSGIWNYGYTF. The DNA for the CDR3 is TGTGCCAGCAGCTCGTCCGGTATCTGGAACTATGGCTACACCTTC.

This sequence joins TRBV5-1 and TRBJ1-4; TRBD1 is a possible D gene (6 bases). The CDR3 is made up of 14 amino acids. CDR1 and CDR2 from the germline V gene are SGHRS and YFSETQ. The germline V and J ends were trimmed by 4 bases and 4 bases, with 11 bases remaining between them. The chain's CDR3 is CASSPGQLNEKLFF. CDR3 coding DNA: TGCGCCAGCAGCCCAGGACAGCTTAATGAAAAACTGTTTTTT.

CDR3 DNA: TGTGCCAGCAGCCCCCCCTGGGAGAGGGAGCAGTACTTC. Its protein is CASSPPWEREQYF. The chain carries TRBV11-2 and TRBJ2-7; D is perhaps TRBD2 (5 bases). V was trimmed by 5 bases and J by 7 bases, leaving 15 bases between them. Per the germline V gene, CDR1 is SGHAT and CDR2 is FQNNGV. This CDR3 region has 13 residues.

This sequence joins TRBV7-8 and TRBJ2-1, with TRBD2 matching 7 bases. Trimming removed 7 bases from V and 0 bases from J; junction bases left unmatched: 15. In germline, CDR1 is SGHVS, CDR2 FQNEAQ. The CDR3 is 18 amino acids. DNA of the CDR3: TGTGCCAGCACTTTCACGGGGGGTACTCAAAGCTCCTACAATGAGCAGTTCTTC. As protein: CASTFTGGTQSSYNEQFF.

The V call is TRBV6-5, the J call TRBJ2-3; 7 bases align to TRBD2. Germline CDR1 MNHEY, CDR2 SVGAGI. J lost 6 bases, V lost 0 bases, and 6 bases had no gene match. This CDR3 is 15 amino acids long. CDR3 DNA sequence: TGTGCCAGCAGTTACTCGAAGACTAGCTGGGATACGCAGTATTTT. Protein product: CASSYSKTSWDTQYF.

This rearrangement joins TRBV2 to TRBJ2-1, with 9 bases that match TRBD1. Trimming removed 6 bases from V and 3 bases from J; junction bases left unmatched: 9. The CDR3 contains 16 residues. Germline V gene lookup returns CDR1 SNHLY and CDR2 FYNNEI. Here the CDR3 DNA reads TGTGCCAGCAGCCCAGATACAGGGGGCTTCTACAATGAGCAGTTCTTC. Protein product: CASSPDTGGFYNEQFF.

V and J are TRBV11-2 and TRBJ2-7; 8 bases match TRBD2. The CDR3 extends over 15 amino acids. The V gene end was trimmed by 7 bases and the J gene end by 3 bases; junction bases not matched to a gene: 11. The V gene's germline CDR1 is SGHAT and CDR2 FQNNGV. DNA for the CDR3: TGTGCCAGCATCCCTGCTCTAGCGGGTAACTACGAGCAGTACTTC. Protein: CASIPALAGNYEQYF.

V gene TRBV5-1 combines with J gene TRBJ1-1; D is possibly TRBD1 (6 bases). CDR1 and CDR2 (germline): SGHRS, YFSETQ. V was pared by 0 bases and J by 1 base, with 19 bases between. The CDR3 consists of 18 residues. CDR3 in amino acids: CASSLEQGSWVANTEAFF. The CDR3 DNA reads TGCGCCAGCAGCTTGGAACAGGGTTCCTGGGTTGCGAACACTGAAGCTTTCTTT.

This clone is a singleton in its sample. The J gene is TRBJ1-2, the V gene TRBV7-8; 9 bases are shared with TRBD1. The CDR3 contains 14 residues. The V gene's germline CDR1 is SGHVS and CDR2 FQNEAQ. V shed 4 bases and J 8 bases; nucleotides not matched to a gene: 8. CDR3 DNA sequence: TGTGCCAGCAGCTCAGGACAGGGGCTGGAAGGCTACACCTTC. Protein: CASSSGQGLEGYTF. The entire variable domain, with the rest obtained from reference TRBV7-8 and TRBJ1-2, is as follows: GAGVSQSPRYKVAKRGQDVALRCDPISGHVSLFWYQQALGQGPEFLTYFQNEAQLDKSGLPSDRFFAERPEGSVSTLKIQRTQQEDSAVYLCASSSGQGLEGYTFGSGTRLTVV.

The CDR3 reads CASNPAGAEAFF. CDR3 DNA: TGTGCCAGTAACCCAGCAGGCGCTGAAGCTTTCTTT. This chain uses TRBV19 with TRBJ1-1; the D is unclear. There are 12 residues in the CDR3. Between the trimmed V and J ends, which lost 7 bases and 6 bases, there was a span of 12 bases. The germline V gene has CDR1 LNHDA and CDR2 SQIVND (reference sequence).

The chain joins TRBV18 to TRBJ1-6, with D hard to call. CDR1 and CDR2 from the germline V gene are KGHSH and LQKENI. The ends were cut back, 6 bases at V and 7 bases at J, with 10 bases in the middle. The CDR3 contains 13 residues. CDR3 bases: TGTGCCAGCTCCCGAAGTGAGAATTCACCCCTCCACTTT. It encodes CASSRSENSPLHF.

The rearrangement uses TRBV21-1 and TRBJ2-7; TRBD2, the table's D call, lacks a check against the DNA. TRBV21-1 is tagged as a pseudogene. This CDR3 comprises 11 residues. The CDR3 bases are TGTGCCAAGACGGAGGGCCACGAGCAGTACTTC. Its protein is CAKTEGHEQYF.

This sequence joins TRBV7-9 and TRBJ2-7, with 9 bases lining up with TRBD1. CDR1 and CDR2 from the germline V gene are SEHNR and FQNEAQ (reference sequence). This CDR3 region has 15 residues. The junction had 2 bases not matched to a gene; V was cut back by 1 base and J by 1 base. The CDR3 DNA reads TGTGCCAGCAGCTTAGGACAGGGGGGGTCCTACGAGCAGTACTTC. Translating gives CASSLGQGGSYEQYF.

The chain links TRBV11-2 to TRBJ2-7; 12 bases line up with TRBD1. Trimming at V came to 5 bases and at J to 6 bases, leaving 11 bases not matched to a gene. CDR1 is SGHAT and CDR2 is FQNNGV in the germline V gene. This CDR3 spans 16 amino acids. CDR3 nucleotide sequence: TGTGCCAGCAGCCCGAGGGCCCGGGACAGGGGGCGCGAGCAGTACTTC. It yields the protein CASSPRARDRGREQYF.

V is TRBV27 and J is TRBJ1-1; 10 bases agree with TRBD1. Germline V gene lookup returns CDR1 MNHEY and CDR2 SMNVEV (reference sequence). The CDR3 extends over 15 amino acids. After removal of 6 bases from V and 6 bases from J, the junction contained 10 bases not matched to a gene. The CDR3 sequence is CASSLRQGAGSEAFF. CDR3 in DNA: TGTGCCAGCAGCCTTAGACAGGGGGCAGGATCTGAAGCTTTCTTT.

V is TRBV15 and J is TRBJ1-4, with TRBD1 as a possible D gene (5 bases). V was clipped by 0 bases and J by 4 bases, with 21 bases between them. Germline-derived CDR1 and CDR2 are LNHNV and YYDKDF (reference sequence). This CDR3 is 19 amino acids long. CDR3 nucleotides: TGTGCCACCAGCAGAGATTTCCAGGGAATGGCTGGGCATAATGAAAAACTGTTTTTT. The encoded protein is CATSRDFQGMAGHNEKLFF.

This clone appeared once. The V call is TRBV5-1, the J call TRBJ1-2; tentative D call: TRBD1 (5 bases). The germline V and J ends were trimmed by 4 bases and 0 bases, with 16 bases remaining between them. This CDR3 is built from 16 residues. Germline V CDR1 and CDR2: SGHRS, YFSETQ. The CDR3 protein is CASSQGTDYTNYGYTF. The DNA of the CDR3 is TGCGCCAGCAGCCAAGGGACGGACTATACTAACTATGGCTACACCTTC.

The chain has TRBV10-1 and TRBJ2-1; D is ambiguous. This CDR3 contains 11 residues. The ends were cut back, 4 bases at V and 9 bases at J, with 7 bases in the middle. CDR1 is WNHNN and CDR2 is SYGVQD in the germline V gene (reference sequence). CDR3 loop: CASSAPGEQFF. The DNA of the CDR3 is TGCGCCAGCAGTGCCCCCGGTGAGCAGTTCTTC.